The 21 T cell receptor beta chains in this list originate from one sample, sequenced in a study of blood T cell repertoires in COVID-19. The protocol was immunoSEQ multiplex PCR, while the TCRdb copy is restricted to in-frame clones and leaves out a portion. The data hold 140,000 or so clones, with 70% to 90% observed a single time. Input material: PBMCs or T cells enriched from blood (not recorded which). The receptors here all came from a woman aged 40 to 55 who had recovered from COVID-19.

The V gene is TRBV7-8, the J gene TRBJ1-5; 10 positions match TRBD1. CDR1 SGHVS and CDR2 FQNEAQ come from the germline V gene. This CDR3 is 14 amino acids long. V was clipped by 5 bases and J by 7 bases; unmatched bases: 5. CDR3 sequence reads: CASSPGTGDQPQHF. CDR3 coding DNA: TGTGCCAGCAGCCCCGGGACAGGGGACCAGCCCCAGCATTTT.

The chain uses TRBV7-9 and TRBJ2-5; TRBD1 might be the D (6 bases). The CDR3 is 13 residues long. The V end was cut by 5 bases, the J end by 5 bases, with 12 bases between. In germline, CDR1 is SEHNR, CDR2 FQNEAQ (reference sequence). CDR3 sequence reads: CASSSRGWETQYF. The CDR3, as DNA: TGTGCCAGCAGCAGCAGGGGTTGGGAGACCCAGTACTTC. The complete variable domain, with remaining parts taken from reference TRBV7-9 and TRBJ2-5, reads DTGVSQNPRHKITKRGQNVTFRCDPISEHNRLYWYRQTLGQGPEFLTYFQNEAQLEKSRLLSDRFSAERPKGSFSTLEIQRTEQGDSAMYLCASSSRGWETQYFGPGTRLLVL.

The gene calls are TRBV6-5 and TRBJ2-1, with 7 bases aligning to TRBD2. The germline CDR1 and CDR2 sequences are MNHEY and SVGAGI. J gave up 2 bases and V 7 bases, and 8 bases lay outside the gene matches. The CDR3 length is 15 residues. The DNA for the CDR3 is TGTGCCAGCAACACCCAGCGGGGAGCCTACAATGAGCAGTTCTTC. Translation gives CASNTQRGAYNEQFF.

The gene calls are TRBV3-1 (or the pseudogene TRBV3-2) and TRBJ2-7, with 9 bases lining up with TRBD2. V was clipped by 5 bases and J by 4 bases; unmatched bases: 9. This CDR3 has 15 residues. CDR1 and CDR2 (germline): LGHDT, YNNKEL (reference sequence). CDR3: CASSSEREAWYEQYF. DNA for the CDR3: TGTGCCAGCAGCTCCGAGCGGGAGGCTTGGTACGAGCAGTACTTC.

CDR3 in DNA: TGTGCCAGCAGCTTGACAGGGATTAGCAACTATGGCTACACCTTC. Encoded protein: CASSLTGISNYGYTF. The rearrangement uses TRBV5-5 and TRBJ1-2, with D maybe TRBD1 (6 bases). There are 15 residues in the CDR3. Germline values: CDR1 SGHKS, CDR2 YYEKEE (reference sequence). Trimming stripped 1 base from V and 2 bases from J, with 12 bases between.

This clone was observed a single time. As DNA, the CDR3 is TGTGCCAGCAGGGGGGGACAGGGCTACGAGCAGTACTTC. This encodes CASRGGQGYEQYF. The chain uses TRBV6-5 and TRBJ2-7, with 9 bases lining up with TRBD1. The CDR3 extends over 13 amino acids. Germline V gene lookup returns CDR1 MNHEY and CDR2 SVGAGI. The V segment lost 6 bases and the J segment 3 bases; nucleotides outside the gene matches: 3.

The chain employs TRBV29-1 and TRBJ2-7; 8 nucleotides line up with TRBD1. The CDR3 is 14 residues long. V lost 3 bases and J lost 6; bases outside the gene matches: 10. Germline CDR1 reads SQVTM; CDR2 reads ANQGSEA. CDR3: CSVDGSDRAGEQYF. CDR3 coding DNA: TGCAGCGTTGATGGATCGGACAGGGCGGGCGAGCAGTACTTC.

The chain is built from TRBV9 and TRBJ2-7; D not certain. The germline V gene has CDR1 SGDLS and CDR2 YYNGEE. The V gene lost 2 bases and the J gene lost 1 base, with 4 bases spanning the gap. CDR3 length: 12 amino acids. CDR3: CASSVTSYEQYF. The CDR3 DNA reads as TGTGCCAGCAGCGTCACTTCCTACGAGCAGTACTTC.

This chain connects TRBV5-6 to TRBJ1-2; maybe TRBD1 (5 bases). Trimming pared 6 bases from V and 5 bases from J, leaving 8 bases between. This CDR3 region has 11 residues. Germline lookup yields CDR1 SGHDT and CDR2 YYEEEE. CDR3 sequence reads: CASTGGYGYTF. For the CDR3, the DNA is TGTGCCAGCACCGGGGGGTATGGCTACACCTTC. The full variable domain, rest sourced from reference TRBV5-6 and TRBJ1-2, is DAGVTQSPTHLIKTRGQQVTLRCSPKSGHDTVSWYQQALGQGPQFIFQYYEEEERQRGNFPDRFSGHQFPNYSSELNVNALLLGDSALYLCASTGGYGYTFGSGTRLTVV.

This chain uses TRBV9 with TRBJ2-1; 11 nucleotides align to TRBD2. V was clipped by 2 bases and J by 10 bases; unmatched bases: 8. From germline, CDR1 is SGDLS and CDR2 YYNGEE. This CDR3 is built from 15 residues. CDR3 DNA: TGTGCCAGCAGCGTTAGCGGGAGGGCCCCCGGGGAGCAGTTCTTC. As protein: CASSVSGRAPGEQFF.

This clone was counted only a few times. The chain joins TRBV2 to TRBJ2-5, with TRBD1 as a possible D gene (5 bases). In germline, CDR1 is SNHLY, CDR2 FYNNEI. Trimming cost V 2 bases and J 3 bases, with 16 bases left between them. The CDR3 length is 16 residues. The CDR3 here is CASSELVGVGKETQYF. In DNA form, the CDR3 reads TGTGCCAGCAGTGAACTTGTAGGGGTGGGAAAAGAGACCCAGTACTTC. Complete variable domain (other parts from reference TRBV2 and TRBJ2-5): EPEVTQTPSHQVTQMGQEVILRCVPISNHLYFYWYRQILGQKVEFLVSFYNNEISEKSEIFDDQFSVERPDGSNFTLKIRSTKLEDSAMYFCASSELVGVGKETQYFGPGTRLLVL.

The chain has TRBV5-1 and TRBJ1-1; D not certain. The germline gives CDR1 SGHRS, CDR2 YFSETQ. This CDR3 has 14 residues. Trimming stripped 0 bases from V and 2 bases from J, with 8 bases between. CDR3 nucleotides: TGCGCCAGCAGCTTGGAGCCGGGAAACACTGAAGCTTTCTTT. It codes for CASSLEPGNTEAFF. Filled out from reference TRBV5-1 and TRBJ1-1, the complete variable domain reads KAGVTQTPRYLIKTRGQQVTLSCSPISGHRSVSWYQQTPGQGLQFLFEYFSETQRNKGNFPGRFSGRQFSNSRSEMNVSTLELGDSALYLCASSLEPGNTEAFFGQGTRLTVV.

The genes are TRBV11-2 and TRBJ2-3; tentatively, D is TRBD2 (6 bases). The CDR3 consists of 13 residues. The V end was cut by 5 bases, the J end by 3 bases, with 9 bases between. The germline CDR1 and CDR2 sequences are SGHAT and FQNNGV. The CDR3 loop is CASSHLATDTQYF. The CDR3 nucleotides read TGTGCCAGCAGCCATCTAGCGACAGATACGCAGTATTTT.

The V and J genes are TRBV12-3 or TRBV12-4 and TRBJ1-1; possible D gene TRBD1, 5 bases. Trimming removed 4 bases at V and 11 bases at J, with 11 bases between. The CDR3 consists of 11 residues. The CDR3 DNA reads TGTGCCAGCAGTTCCCGCGGGGCCGCTTTCTTT. Amino acid sequence: CASSSRGAAFF.

This chain connects TRBV29-1 to TRBJ1-2, with 8 bases that match TRBD1. Germline V CDR1 and CDR2: SQVTM, ANQGSEA. This CDR3 is 12 amino acids long. V shed 6 bases and J 8 bases; nucleotides not matched to a gene: 8. The CDR3 loop reads CSVAGQGWGYTF. CDR3 bases: TGCAGCGTGGCTGGACAGGGTTGGGGCTACACCTTC.

This clone is labeled medium-sized. The chain employs TRBV5-1 and TRBJ2-7; 13 bases agree with TRBD2. This CDR3 contains 15 residues. Germline CDR1 SGHRS, CDR2 YFSETQ. V lost 3 bases to trimming and J lost 4 bases; unmatched junction nucleotides: 4. In nucleotides, the CDR3 is TGCGCCAGCAGCTGGACTAGCGGGAGTATTTACGAGCAGTACTTC. Protein: CASSWTSGSIYEQYF.

The genes are TRBV19 and TRBJ2-1, with 7 bases fitting TRBD2. The CDR3 runs to 15 residues. Germline-derived CDR1 and CDR2 are LNHDA and SQIVND (reference sequence). Trimming cost V 10 bases and J 4 bases; bases outside gene matches: 13. CDR3 nucleotides: TGTGCCACTCTCGGGGAGGGGCCAGAATACAATGAGCAGTTCTTC. Encoded protein: CATLGEGPEYNEQFF.

The chain couples TRBV19 to TRBJ2-5; the D gene is possibly TRBD2 (5 bases). V was pared by 10 bases and J by 2 bases, with 20 bases between. Germline V gene sequence: CDR1 LNHDA, CDR2 SQIVND (reference sequence). The CDR3 is 15 residues long. The CDR3 sequence is CATAKLGLPQETQYF. In DNA, the CDR3 is TGTGCCACCGCTAAGCTCGGACTCCCTCAAGAGACCCAGTACTTC.

This chain connects TRBV9 to TRBJ2-7, with D perhaps TRBD1 (8 bases). V was cut by 0 bases and J by 7 bases, with 20 bases left in between. Germline V gene sequence: CDR1 SGDLS, CDR2 YYNGEE. The CDR3 is made up of 16 amino acids. CDR3 loop: CASSVDGQGGLREQYF. Written as DNA, the CDR3 is TGTGCCAGCAGCGTAGATGGACAGGGAGGGTTGCGGGAGCAGTACTTC.

This rearrangement joins TRBV14 to TRBJ2-5; D is unresolved. The CDR3 spans 15 residues. The germline V gene encodes CDR1 SGHDN and CDR2 FVKESK. The V end was cut by 0 bases, the J end by 6 bases, with 14 bases between. The CDR3 DNA is TGTGCCAGCAGCCAAGACAGGTTCCCTCCGCAGACCCAGTACTTC. It encodes CASSQDRFPPQTQYF.

The rearrangement joins TRBV7-9 to TRBJ1-6, with a tentative D call TRBD1 (5 bases). The CDR3 runs 13 residues. V was shortened by 4 bases and J by 10 bases, with 11 bases between the two germline ends. Germline-derived CDR1 and CDR2 are SEHNR and FQNEAQ (reference sequence). The CDR3 sequence is CASSSDSGSPLHF. The CDR3 bases are TGTGCCAGCAGCTCCGACAGTGGGTCACCCCTCCACTTT.